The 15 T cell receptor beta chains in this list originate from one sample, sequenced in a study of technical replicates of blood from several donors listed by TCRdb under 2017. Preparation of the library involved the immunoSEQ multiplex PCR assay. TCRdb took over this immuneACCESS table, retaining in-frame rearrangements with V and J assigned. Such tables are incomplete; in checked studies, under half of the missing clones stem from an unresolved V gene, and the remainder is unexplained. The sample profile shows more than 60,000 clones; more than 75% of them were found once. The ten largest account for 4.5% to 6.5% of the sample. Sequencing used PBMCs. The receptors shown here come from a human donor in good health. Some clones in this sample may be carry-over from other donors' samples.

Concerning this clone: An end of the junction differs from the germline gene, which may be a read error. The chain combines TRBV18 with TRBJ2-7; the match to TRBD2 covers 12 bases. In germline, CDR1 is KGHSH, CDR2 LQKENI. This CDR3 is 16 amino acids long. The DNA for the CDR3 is TGTGCCAGCTCTCCACGTAGCGGACTAGCGGGATTCGAGCAGTACTTC. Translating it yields CASSPRSGLAGFEQYF.

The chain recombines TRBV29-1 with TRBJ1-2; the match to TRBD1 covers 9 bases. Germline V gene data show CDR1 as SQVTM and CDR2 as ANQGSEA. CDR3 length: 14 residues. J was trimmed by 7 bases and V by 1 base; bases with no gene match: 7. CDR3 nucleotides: TGCAGCGTTGAAGGTATGGACAGGGGAAGTGGCTACACCTTC. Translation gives CSVEGMDRGSGYTF.

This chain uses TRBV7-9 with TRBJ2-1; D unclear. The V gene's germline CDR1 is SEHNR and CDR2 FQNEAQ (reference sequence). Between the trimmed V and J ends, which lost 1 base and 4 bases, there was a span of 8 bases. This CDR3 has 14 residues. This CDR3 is CASSLVNYYNEQFF. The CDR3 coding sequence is TGTGCCAGCAGCTTAGTTAACTATTACAATGAGCAGTTCTTC.

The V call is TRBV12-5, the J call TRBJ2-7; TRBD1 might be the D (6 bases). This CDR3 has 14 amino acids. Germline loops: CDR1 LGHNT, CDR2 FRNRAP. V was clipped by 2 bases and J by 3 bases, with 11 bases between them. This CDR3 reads CASGLTLDSYEQYF. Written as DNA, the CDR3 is TGTGCTAGTGGTTTGACCTTGGACAGCTACGAGCAGTACTTC. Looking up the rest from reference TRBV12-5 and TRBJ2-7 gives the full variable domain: DARVTQTPRHKVTEMGQEVTMRCQPILGHNTVFWYRQTMMQGLELLAYFRNRAPLDDSGMPKDRFSAEMPDATLATLKIQPSEPRDSAVYFCASGLTLDSYEQYFGPGTRLTVT.

The CDR3 spells CSARDPEGYTF. The CDR3 coding sequence is TGCAGTGCTAGAGATCCTGAGGGCTACACCTTC. The chain recombines TRBV20-1 with TRBJ1-2; D is uncertain. The V gene lost 0 bases and the J gene lost 8 bases, with 7 bases spanning the gap. Germline loops: CDR1 DFQATT, CDR2 SNEGSKA (reference sequence). This CDR3 is 11 amino acids long.

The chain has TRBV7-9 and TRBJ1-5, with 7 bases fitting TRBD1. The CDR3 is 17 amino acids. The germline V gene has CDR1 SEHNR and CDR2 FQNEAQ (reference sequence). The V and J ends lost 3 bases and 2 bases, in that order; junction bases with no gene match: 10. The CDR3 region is CASSLGTDGMGNQPQHF. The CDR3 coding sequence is TGTGCCAGCAGCTTGGGGACAGACGGAATGGGCAATCAGCCCCAGCATTTT.

The CDR3 DNA follows: TGTGCCAGCAGCACCGGGACTAGCGGGGAGGTCACAGATACGCAGTATTTT. This gives the protein CASSTGTSGEVTDTQYF. The chain has TRBV7-6 and TRBJ2-3, with 13 bases identical to TRBD2. The ends lost 5 bases at V and 2 bases at J; junction bases unmatched: 7. The CDR3 has 17 amino acids. From germline, CDR1 is SGHVS and CDR2 FNYEAQ. Together with reference TRBV7-6 and TRBJ2-3, the CDR3 gives the full variable domain: GAGVSQSPRYKVTKRGQDVALRCDPISGHVSLYWYRQALGQGPEFLTYFNYEAQQDKSGLPNDRFSAERPEGSISTLTIQRTEQRDSAMYRCASSTGTSGEVTDTQYFGPGTRLTVL.

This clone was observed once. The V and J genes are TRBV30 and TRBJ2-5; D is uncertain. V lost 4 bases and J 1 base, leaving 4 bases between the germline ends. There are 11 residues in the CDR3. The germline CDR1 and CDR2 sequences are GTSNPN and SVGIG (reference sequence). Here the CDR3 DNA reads TGTGCCTGGACCAGCCAAGAGACCCAGTACTTC. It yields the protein CAWTSQETQYF.

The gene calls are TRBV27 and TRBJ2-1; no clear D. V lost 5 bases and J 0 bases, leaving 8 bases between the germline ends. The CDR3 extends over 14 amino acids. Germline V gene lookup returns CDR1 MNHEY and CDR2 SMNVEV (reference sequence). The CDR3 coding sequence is TGTGCCAGCAGTATAAGGAGCTCCTACAATGAGCAGTTCTTC. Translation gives CASSIRSSYNEQFF.

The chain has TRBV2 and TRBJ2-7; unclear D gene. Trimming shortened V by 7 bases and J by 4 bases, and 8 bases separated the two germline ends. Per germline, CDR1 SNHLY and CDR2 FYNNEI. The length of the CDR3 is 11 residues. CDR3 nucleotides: TGTGCCAGCACTAAGGAGTACGAGCAGTACTTC. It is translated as CASTKEYEQYF.

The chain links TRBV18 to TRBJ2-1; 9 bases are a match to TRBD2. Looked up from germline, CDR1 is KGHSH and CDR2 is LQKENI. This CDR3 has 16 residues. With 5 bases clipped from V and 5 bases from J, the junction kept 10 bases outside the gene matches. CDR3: CASSSLSGSLNNEQFF. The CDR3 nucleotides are TGTGCCAGCTCATCCCTTAGCGGGAGCTTAAACAATGAGCAGTTCTTC.

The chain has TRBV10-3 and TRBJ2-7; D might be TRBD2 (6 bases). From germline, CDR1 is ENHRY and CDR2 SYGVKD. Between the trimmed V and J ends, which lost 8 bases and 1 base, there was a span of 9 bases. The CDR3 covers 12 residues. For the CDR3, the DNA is TGTGCCATCGCTGGGGGGTCCTACGAGCAGTACTTC. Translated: CAIAGGSYEQYF.

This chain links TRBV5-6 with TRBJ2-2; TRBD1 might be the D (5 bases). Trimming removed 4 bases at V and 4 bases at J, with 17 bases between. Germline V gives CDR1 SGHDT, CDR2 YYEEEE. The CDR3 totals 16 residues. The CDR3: CASSTNRRFSTGELFF. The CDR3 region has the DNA TGTGCCAGCAGCACCAACAGGAGATTTTCCACCGGGGAGCTGTTTTTT.

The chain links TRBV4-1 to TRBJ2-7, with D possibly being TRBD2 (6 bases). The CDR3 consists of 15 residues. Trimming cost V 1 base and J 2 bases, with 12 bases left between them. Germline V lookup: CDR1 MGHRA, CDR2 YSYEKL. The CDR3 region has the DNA TGCGCCAGCAGCCAAGTTTTGGCGGGGACCTACGAGCAGTACTTC. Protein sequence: CASSQVLAGTYEQYF.

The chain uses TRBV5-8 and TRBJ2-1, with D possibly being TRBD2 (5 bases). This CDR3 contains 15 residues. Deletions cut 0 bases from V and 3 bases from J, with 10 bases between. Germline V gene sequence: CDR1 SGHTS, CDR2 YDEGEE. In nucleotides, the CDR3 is TGTGCCAGCAGCTTGGGCCGGACTGTCTACAATGAGCAGTTCTTC. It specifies CASSLGRTVYNEQFF.